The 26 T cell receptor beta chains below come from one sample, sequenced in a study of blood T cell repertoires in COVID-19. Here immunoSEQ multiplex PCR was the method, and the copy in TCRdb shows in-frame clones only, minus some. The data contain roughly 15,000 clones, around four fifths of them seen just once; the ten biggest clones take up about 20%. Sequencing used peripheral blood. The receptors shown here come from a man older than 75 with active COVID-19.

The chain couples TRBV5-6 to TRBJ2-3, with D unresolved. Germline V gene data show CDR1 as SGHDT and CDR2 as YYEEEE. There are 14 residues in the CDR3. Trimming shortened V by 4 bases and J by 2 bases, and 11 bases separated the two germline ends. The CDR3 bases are TGTGCCAGCAGCAGCAGACAAATCACAGATACGCAGTATTTT. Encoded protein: CASSSRQITDTQYF.

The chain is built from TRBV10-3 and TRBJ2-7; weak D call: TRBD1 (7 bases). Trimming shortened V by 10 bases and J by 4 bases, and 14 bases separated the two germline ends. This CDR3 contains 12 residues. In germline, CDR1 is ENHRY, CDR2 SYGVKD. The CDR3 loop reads CATRQGGYEQYF. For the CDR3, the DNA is TGTGCCACCCGACAGGGAGGATACGAGCAGTACTTC.

CDR3 loop: CASSTPAGQVYNEQFF. As DNA, the CDR3 is TGCGCCAGCAGTACCCCCGCGGGACAGGTTTACAATGAGCAGTTCTTC. The J gene is TRBJ2-1, the V gene TRBV4-1; 8 nucleotides align to TRBD1. Germline lookup yields CDR1 MGHRA and CDR2 YSYEKL. The V gene end was trimmed by 6 bases and the J gene end by 4 bases; junction bases not matched to a gene: 11. CDR3 length: 16 residues.

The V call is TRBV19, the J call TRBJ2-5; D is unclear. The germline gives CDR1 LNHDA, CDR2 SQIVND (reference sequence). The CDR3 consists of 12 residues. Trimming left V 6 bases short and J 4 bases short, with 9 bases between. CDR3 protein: CASRQAGETQYF. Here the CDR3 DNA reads TGTGCCAGTAGGCAGGCTGGAGAGACCCAGTACTTC.

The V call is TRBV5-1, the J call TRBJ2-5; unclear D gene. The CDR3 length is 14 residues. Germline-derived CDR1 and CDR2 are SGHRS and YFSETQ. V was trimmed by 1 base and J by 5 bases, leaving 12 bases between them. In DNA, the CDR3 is TGCGCCAGCAGCTTGTCTCAGGCGATGGAGACCCAGTACTTC. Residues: CASSLSQAMETQYF.

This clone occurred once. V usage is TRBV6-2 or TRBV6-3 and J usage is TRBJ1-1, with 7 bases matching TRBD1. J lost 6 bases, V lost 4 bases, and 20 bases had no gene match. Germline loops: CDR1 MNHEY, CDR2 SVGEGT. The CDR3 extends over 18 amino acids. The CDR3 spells CASSLQHDRANRFAEAFF. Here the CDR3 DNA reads TGTGCCAGCAGTTTACAGCACGACAGGGCCAACAGGTTTGCTGAAGCTTTCTTT.

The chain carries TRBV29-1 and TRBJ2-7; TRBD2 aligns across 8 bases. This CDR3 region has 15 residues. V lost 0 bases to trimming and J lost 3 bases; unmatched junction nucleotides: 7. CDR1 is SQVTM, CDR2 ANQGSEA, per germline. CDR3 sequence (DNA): TGCAGCGTTGAAGATCGGGCGGGGGGCGGCTACGAGCAGTACTTC. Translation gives CSVEDRAGGGYEQYF.

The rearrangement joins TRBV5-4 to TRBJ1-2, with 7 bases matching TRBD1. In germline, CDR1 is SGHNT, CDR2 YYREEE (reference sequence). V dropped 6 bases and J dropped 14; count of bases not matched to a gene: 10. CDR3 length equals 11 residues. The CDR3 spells CASTPTGLQTF. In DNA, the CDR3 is TGTGCCAGCACCCCGACAGGGCTTCAGACCTTC.

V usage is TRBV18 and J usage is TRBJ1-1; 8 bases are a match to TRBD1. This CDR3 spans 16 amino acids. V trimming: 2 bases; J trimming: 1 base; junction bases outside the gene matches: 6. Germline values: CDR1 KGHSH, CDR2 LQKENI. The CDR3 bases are TGTGCCAGCTCACCATTGAGACAGGGGACGAACACTGAAGCTTTCTTT. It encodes CASSPLRQGTNTEAFF.

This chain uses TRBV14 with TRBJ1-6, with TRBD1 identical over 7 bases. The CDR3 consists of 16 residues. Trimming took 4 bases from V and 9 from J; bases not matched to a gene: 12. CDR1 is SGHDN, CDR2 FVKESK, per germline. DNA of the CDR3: TGTGCCAGCAGCCGGGGAAGAGGGACAGAACCTTCACCCCTCCACTTT. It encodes CASSRGRGTEPSPLHF.

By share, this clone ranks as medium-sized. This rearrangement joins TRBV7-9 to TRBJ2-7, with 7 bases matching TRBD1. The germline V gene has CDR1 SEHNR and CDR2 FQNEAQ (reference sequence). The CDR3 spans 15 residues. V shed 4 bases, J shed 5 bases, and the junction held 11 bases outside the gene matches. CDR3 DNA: TGTGCCAGCAGCTCCACCGGGCCAGGGGGAGACGAGCAGTACTTC. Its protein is CASSSTGPGGDEQYF.

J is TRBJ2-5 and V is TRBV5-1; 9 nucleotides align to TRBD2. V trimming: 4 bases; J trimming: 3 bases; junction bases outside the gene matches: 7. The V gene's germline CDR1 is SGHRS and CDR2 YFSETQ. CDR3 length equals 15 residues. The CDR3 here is CASSVGAGGEETQYF. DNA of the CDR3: TGCGCCAGCAGCGTGGGGGCGGGAGGGGAAGAGACCCAGTACTTC.

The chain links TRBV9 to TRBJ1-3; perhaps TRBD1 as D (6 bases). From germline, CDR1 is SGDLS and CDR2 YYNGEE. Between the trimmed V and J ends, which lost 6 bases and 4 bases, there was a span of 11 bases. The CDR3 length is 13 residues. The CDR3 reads CASKAGAGNTIYF. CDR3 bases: TGTGCCAGCAAAGCAGGGGCCGGAAACACCATATATTTT.

CDR3 bases: TGTGCCATCAGTGCTAGCGGGAGTATCACAGATACGCAGTATTTT. It specifies CAISASGSITDTQYF. The chain combines TRBV10-3 with TRBJ2-3; 10 nucleotides match TRBD2. The CDR3 spans 15 residues. Trimming removed 4 bases from V and 2 bases from J; junction bases left unmatched: 3. The germline V gene encodes CDR1 ENHRY and CDR2 SYGVKD.

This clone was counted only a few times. CDR3 loop: CAWGLGGHGTEAFF. Written as DNA, the CDR3 is TGTGCCTGGGGATTGGGAGGACACGGGACGGAAGCTTTCTTT. The genes are TRBV30 and TRBJ1-1, with TRBD1 as a possible D gene (5 bases). Germline CDR1 is GTSNPN and CDR2 is SVGIG (reference sequence). This CDR3 comprises 14 residues. The ends were cut back, 5 bases at V and 8 bases at J, with 21 bases in the middle. Using reference TRBV30 and TRBJ1-1 for the parts outside the CDR3, the full variable domain is SQTIHQWPATLVQPVGSPLSLECTVEGTSNPNLYWYRQAAGRGLQLLFYSVGIGQISSEVPQNLSASRPQDRQFILSSKKLLLSDSGFYLCAWGLGGHGTEAFFGQGTRLTVV.

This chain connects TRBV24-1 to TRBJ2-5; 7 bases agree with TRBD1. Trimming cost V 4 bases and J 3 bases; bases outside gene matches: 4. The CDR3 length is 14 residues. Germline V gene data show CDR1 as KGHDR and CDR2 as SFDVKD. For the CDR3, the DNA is TGTGCCACCAGTGACCCCGGGACAGAAGAGACCCAGTACTTC. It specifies CATSDPGTEETQYF.

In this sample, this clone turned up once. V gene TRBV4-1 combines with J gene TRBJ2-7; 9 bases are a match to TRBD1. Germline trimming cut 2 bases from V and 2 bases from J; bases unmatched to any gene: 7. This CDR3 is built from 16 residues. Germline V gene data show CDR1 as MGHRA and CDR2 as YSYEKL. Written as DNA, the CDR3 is TGCGCCAGCAGCCAAATCCCCGGACAGGGGCCCTACGAGCAGTACTTC. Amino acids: CASSQIPGQGPYEQYF.

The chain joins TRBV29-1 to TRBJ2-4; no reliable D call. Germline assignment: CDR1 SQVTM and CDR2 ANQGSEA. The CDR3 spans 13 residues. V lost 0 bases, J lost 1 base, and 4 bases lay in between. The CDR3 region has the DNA TGCAGCGTTGAAGACAGGGCCAAAAACATTCAGTACTTC. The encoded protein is CSVEDRAKNIQYF.

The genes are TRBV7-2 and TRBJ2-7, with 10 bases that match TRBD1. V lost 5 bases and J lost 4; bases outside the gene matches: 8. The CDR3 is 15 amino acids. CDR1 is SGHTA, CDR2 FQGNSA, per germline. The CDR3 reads CASSPRTGGLYEQYF. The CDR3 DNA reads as TGTGCCAGCAGCCCCCGGACAGGGGGGTTATACGAGCAGTACTTC.

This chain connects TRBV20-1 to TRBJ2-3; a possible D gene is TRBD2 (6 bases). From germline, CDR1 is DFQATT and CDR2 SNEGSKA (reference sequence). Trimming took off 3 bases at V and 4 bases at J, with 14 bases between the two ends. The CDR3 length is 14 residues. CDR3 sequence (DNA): TGCAGTGCTAGTCCCGGGGGAAGATCAGATACGCAGTATTTT. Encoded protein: CSASPGGRSDTQYF.

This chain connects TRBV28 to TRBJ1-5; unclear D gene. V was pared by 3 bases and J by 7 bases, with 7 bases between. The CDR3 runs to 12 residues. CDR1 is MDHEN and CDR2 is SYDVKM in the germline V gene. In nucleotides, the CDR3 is TGTGCCAGCAGTTTGATACAGCAGCCCCAGCATTTT. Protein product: CASSLIQQPQHF. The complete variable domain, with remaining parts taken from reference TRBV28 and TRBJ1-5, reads DVKVTQSSRYLVKRTGEKVFLECVQDMDHENMFWYRQDPGLGLRLIYFSYDVKMKEKGDIPEGYSVSREKKERFSLILESASTNQTSMYLCASSLIQQPQHFGDGTRLSIL.

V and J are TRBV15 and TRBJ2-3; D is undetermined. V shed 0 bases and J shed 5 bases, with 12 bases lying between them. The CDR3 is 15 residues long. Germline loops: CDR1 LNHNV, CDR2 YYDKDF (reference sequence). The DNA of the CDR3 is TGTGCCACCAGCAGAGAGGAGTTTGACCTAGATACGCAGTATTTT. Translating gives CATSREEFDLDTQYF.

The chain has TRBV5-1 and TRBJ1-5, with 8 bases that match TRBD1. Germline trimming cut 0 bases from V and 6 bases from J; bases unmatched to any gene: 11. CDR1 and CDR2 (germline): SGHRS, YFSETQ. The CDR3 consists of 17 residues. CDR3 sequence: CASSLGPGQGGSQPQHF. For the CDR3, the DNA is TGCGCCAGCAGCTTGGGCCCCGGACAGGGAGGATCTCAGCCCCAGCATTTT.

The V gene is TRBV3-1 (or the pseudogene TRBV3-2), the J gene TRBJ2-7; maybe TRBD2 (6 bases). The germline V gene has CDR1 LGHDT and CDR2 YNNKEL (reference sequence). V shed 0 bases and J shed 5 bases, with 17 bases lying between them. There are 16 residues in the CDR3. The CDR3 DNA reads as TGTGCCAGCAGCCAAGATCCGAGACTAGGTGGAGACGAGCAGTACTTC. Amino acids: CASSQDPRLGGDEQYF.

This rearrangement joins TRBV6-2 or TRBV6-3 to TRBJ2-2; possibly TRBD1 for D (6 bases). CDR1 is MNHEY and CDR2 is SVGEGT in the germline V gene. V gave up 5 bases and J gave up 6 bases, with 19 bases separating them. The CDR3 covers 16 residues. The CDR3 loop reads CASSRAQGTRPGELFF. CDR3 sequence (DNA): TGTGCCAGCAGTCGCGCGCAGGGGACGCGTCCCGGGGAGCTGTTTTTT.

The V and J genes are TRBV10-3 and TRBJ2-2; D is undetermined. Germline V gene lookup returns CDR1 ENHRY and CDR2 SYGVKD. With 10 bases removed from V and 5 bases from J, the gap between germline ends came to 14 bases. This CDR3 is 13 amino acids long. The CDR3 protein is CATKAEQTGELFF. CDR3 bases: TGTGCCACCAAGGCAGAACAGACCGGGGAGCTGTTTTTT.